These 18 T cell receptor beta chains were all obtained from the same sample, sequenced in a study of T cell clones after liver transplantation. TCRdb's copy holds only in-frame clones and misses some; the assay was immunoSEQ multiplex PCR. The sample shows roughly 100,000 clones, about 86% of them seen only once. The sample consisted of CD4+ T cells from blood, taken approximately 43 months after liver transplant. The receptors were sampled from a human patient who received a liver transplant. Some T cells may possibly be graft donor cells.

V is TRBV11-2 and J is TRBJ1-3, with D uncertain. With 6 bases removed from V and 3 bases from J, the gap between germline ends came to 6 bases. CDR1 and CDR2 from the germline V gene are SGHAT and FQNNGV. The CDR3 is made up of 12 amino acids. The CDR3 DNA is TGTGCCAGCAGGAGTGGTGGAAACACCATATATTTT. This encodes CASRSGGNTIYF.

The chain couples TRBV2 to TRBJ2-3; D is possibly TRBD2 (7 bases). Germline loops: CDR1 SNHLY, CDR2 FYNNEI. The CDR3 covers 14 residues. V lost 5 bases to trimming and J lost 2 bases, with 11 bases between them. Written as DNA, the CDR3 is TGTGCCAGCAGTCTACGGGGGGCCACAGATACGCAGTATTTT. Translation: CASSLRGATDTQYF.

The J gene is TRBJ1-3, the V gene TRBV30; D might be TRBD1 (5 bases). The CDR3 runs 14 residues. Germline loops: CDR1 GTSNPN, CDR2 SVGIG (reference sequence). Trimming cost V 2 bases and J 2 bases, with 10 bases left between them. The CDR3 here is CAWSSPTAGNTIYF. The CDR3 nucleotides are TGTGCCTGGAGTTCTCCGACAGCTGGAAACACCATATATTTT. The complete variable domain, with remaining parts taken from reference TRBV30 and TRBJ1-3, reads SQTIHQWPATLVQPVGSPLSLECTVEGTSNPNLYWYRQAAGRGLQLLFYSVGIGQISSEVPQNLSASRPQDRQFILSSKKLLLSDSGFYLCAWSSPTAGNTIYFGEGSWLTVV.

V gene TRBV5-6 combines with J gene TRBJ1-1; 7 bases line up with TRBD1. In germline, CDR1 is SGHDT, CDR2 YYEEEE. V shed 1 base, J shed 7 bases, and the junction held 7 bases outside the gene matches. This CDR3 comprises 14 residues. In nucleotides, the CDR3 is TGTGCCAGCAGCTTGCCCGGGACAGCGGGTGAAGCTTTCTTT. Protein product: CASSLPGTAGEAFF. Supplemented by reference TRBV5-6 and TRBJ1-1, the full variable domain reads DAGVTQSPTHLIKTRGQQVTLRCSPKSGHDTVSWYQQALGQGPQFIFQYYEEEERQRGNFPDRFSGHQFPNYSSELNVNALLLGDSALYLCASSLPGTAGEAFFGQGTRLTVV.

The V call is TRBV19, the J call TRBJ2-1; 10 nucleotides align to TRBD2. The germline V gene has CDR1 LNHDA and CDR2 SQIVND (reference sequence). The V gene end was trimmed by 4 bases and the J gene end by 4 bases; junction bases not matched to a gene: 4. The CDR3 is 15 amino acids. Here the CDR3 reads CASSTLAGRYNEQFF. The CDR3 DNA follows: TGTGCCAGTAGTACACTAGCGGGGCGATACAATGAGCAGTTCTTC.

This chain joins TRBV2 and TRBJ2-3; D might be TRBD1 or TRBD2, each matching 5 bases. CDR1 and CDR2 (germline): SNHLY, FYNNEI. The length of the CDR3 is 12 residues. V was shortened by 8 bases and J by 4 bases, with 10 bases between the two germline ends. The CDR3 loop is CASRGLADTQYF. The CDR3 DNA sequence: TGTGCCAGCCGGGGCCTCGCAGATACGCAGTATTTT.

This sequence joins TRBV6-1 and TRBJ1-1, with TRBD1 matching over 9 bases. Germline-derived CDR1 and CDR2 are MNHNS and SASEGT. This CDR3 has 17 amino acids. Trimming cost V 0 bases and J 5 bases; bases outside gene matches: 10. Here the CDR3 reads CASSEATGQGGRTEAFF. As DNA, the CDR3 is TGTGCCAGCAGTGAAGCGACGGGACAGGGAGGTAGGACTGAAGCTTTCTTT.

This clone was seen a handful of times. The CDR3 DNA follows: TGTGCCAGCACCCGCGGCCTAGACGGGCGCGGCGAGCAGTACTTC. It translates to CASTRGLDGRGEQYF. This chain connects TRBV27 to TRBJ2-7; D uncertain. The germline V and J ends were trimmed by 7 bases and 6 bases, with 22 bases remaining between them. The CDR3 is 15 residues long. Germline V lookup: CDR1 MNHEY, CDR2 SMNVEV (reference sequence).

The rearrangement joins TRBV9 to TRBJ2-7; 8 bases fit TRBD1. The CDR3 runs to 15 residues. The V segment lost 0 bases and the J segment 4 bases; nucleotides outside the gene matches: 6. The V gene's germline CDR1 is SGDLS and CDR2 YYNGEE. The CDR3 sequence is CASSVEEGQEYEQYF. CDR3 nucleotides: TGTGCCAGCAGCGTAGAGGAGGGACAGGAGTACGAGCAGTACTTC.

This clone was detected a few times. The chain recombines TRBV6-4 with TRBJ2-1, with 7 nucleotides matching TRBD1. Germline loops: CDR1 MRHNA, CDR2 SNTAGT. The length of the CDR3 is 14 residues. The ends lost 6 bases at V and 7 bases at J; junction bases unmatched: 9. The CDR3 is CASSRRGLQNEQFF. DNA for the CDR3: TGTGCCAGCAGCAGAAGGGGGCTTCAAAATGAGCAGTTCTTC.

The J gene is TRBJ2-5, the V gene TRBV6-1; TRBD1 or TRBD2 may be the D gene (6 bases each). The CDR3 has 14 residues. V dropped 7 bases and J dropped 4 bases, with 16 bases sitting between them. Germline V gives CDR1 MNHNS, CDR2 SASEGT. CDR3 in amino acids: CASTERRGSETQYF. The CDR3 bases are TGTGCCAGCACCGAAAGGAGGGGGTCAGAGACCCAGTACTTC.

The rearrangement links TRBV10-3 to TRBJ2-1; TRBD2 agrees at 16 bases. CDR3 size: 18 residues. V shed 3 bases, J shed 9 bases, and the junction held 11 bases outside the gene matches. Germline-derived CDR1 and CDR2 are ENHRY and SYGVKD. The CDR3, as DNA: TGTGCCATCAGTGACTCCCCCGGGACTAGCGGGAGGGGGGGTGAGCAGTTCTTC. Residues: CAISDSPGTSGRGGEQFF.

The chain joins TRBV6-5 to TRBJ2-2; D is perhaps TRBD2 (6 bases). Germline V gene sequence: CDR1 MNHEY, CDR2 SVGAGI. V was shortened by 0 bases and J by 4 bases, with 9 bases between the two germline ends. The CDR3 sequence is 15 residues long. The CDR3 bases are TGTGCCAGCAGTTACTCGATTAGCGGCACCGGGGAGCTGTTTTTT. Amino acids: CASSYSISGTGELFF.

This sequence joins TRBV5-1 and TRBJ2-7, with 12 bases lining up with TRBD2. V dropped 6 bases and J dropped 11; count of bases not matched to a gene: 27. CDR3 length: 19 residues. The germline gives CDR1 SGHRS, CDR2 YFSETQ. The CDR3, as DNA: TGCGCCAGCACCCAAACCGGGACAGGGCCGGGGACTAGCGGGCGGGAAAAGTACTTC. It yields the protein CASTQTGTGPGTSGREKYF.

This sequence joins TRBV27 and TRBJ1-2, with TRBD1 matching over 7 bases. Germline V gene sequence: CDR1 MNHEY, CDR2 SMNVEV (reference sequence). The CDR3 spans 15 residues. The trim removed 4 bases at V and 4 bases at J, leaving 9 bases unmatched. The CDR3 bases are TGTGCCAGCAGTTCAGGGACAGCGATACGCTATGGCTACACCTTC. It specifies CASSSGTAIRYGYTF.

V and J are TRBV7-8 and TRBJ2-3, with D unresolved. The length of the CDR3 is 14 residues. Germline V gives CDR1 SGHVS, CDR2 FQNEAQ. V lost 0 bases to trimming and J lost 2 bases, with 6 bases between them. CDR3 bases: TGTGCCAGCAGCTTAGCGGTGTCCACAGATACGCAGTATTTT. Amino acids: CASSLAVSTDTQYF.

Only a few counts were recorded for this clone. CDR3 sequence: CASSPGGGANTGELFF. As DNA, the CDR3 is TGTGCCAGCAGCCCCGGAGGGGGGGCAAACACCGGGGAGCTGTTTTTT. This sequence joins TRBV9 and TRBJ2-2; TRBD2 might be the D (7 bases). This CDR3 has 16 amino acids. Deletions cut 4 bases from V and 2 bases from J, with 15 bases between. CDR1 and CDR2 (germline): SGDLS, YYNGEE. The complete variable domain, with remaining parts taken from reference TRBV9 and TRBJ2-2, reads DSGVTQTPKHLITATGQRVTLRCSPRSGDLSVYWYQQSLDQGLQFLIQYYNGEERAKGNILERFSAQQFPDLHSELNLSSLELGDSALYFCASSPGGGANTGELFFGEGSRLTVL.

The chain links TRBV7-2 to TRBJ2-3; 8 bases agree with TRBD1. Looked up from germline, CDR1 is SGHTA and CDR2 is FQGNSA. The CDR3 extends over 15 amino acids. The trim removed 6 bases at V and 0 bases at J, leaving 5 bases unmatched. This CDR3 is CASRQGGTSTDTQYF. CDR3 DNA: TGTGCCAGCAGACAGGGGGGAACTAGCACAGATACGCAGTATTTT.